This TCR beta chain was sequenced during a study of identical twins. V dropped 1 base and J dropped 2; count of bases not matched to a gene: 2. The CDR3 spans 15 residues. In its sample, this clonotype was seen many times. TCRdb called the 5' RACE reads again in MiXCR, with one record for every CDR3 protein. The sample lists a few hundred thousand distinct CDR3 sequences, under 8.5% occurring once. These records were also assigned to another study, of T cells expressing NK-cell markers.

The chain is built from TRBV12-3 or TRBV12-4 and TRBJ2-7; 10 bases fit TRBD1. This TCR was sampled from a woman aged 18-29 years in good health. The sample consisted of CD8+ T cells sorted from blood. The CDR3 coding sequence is TGTGCCAGCAGTTTAGTAGGGACAGGGGCCTACGAGCAGTACTTC. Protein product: CASSLVGTGAYEQYF.